These 23 T cell receptor beta chains share one sample of origin, sequenced in a study of T cell responses to AZD1222 COVID-19 vaccine. TCRdb's table, derived via immunoSEQ multiplex PCR, lists solely in-frame clones and lacks some. The sample holds about 100,000 clones, around nine tenths seen once. The material sequenced was peripheral blood, taken on day 0 of AZD1222 vaccination. The source of these receptors is an adult in good health.

The chain links TRBV15 to TRBJ2-7; no definite D call. V lost 0 bases, J lost 3 bases, and 12 bases lay in between. The CDR3 is made up of 15 amino acids. In germline, CDR1 is LNHNV, CDR2 YYDKDF (reference sequence). In DNA, the CDR3 is TGTGCCACCAGCAGAGAACTTTCAGGTTACTACGAGCAGTACTTC. This translates into CATSRELSGYYEQYF. The entire variable domain, with the rest obtained from reference TRBV15 and TRBJ2-7, is as follows: DAMVIQNPRYQVTQFGKPVTLSCSQTLNHNVMYWYQQKSSQAPKLLFHYYDKDFNNEADTPDNFQSRRPNTSFCFLDIRSPGLGDTAMYLCATSRELSGYYEQYFGPGTRLTVT.

This clone appeared a few times. The V call is TRBV4-1, the J call TRBJ2-3; 10 bases line up with TRBD2. The V segment lost 4 bases and the J segment 3 bases; nucleotides outside the gene matches: 7. The CDR3 loop spans 16 amino acids. Germline V gene data show CDR1 as MGHRA and CDR2 as YSYEKL. The CDR3 reads CASSPGLARGTDTQYF. CDR3 bases: TGCGCCAGCAGCCCGGGACTAGCGAGGGGGACAGATACGCAGTATTTT.

The chain recombines TRBV27 with TRBJ1-1; D might be TRBD1 (5 bases). Trimming shortened V by 3 bases and J by 11 bases, and 19 bases separated the two germline ends. Germline loops: CDR1 MNHEY, CDR2 SMNVEV (reference sequence). The CDR3 loop spans 14 amino acids. This CDR3 is CASSFAGLGETAFF. The CDR3 region has the DNA TGTGCCAGCAGTTTCGCGGGGTTGGGGGAGACGGCTTTCTTT.

This clone has more than one count but fewer than ten. This chain connects TRBV5-1 to TRBJ2-2; 10 bases fit TRBD1. The germline gives CDR1 SGHRS, CDR2 YFSETQ. V lost 3 bases, J lost 6 bases, and 8 bases stayed unmatched. The CDR3 extends over 16 amino acids. The chain's CDR3 is CASSSMTGGLAGELFF. Written as DNA, the CDR3 is TGCGCCAGCAGCTCGATGACAGGGGGCCTCGCCGGGGAGCTGTTTTTT.

About this clone: One junction end disagrees with the germline gene, perhaps due to a read error. The chain has TRBV27 and TRBJ1-5; TRBD1 matches 7 bases. The CDR3 extends over 15 amino acids. The germline gives CDR1 MNHEY, CDR2 SMNVEV (reference sequence). CDR3: CASSARGAGNQPQHF. The CDR3 coding sequence is TGTGCCAGCAGTGCCAGGGGGGCAGGCAACCAGCCCCAGCATTTT.

The gene calls are TRBV23-1 and TRBJ2-7; D may be TRBD2 (7 bases). TRBV23-1 is an ORF, with its function uncertain. Trimming cost V 4 bases and J 12 bases, with 22 bases left between them. CDR3 length: 14 residues. CDR3 in DNA: TGCGCCAGCAGTCCCCACCCTCGGGGGGCCCCCCCGTACTTC. This sequence encodes CASSPHPRGAPPYF.

This chain links TRBV19 with TRBJ1-5; weak D call: TRBD1 (6 bases). Trimming pared 6 bases from V and 7 bases from J, leaving 13 bases between. The germline V gene has CDR1 LNHDA and CDR2 SQIVND (reference sequence). The CDR3 is made up of 13 amino acids. The CDR3 coding sequence is TGTGCCAGTAGCACTACACAGGGCCAGCCCCAGCATTTT. As protein: CASSTTQGQPQHF. Drawing the rest from reference TRBV19 and TRBJ1-5, the complete variable domain is DGGITQSPKYLFRKEGQNVTLSCEQNLNHDAMYWYRQDPGQGLRLIYYSQIVNDFQKGDIAEGYSVSREKKESFPLTVTSAQKNPTAFYLCASSTTQGQPQHFGDGTRLSIL.

The chain couples TRBV27 to TRBJ2-3, with D possibly called TRBD1 or TRBD2 (5 bases each). Germline CDR1 reads MNHEY; CDR2 reads SMNVEV (reference sequence). This CDR3 has 16 amino acids. The V end lost 2 bases, the J end lost 2 bases, and 14 bases lay between the germline ends. CDR3 sequence reads: CASSLLGAGTTDTQYF. The CDR3 DNA reads TGTGCCAGCAGTTTACTAGGGGCAGGGACCACAGATACGCAGTATTTT.

The CDR3 here is CASRNRGGDDGYTF. As DNA, the CDR3 is TGTGCCAGTAGAAATAGAGGTGGAGATGATGGCTACACCTTC. V is TRBV19 and J is TRBJ1-2; no reliable D call. V was clipped by 6 bases and J by 6 bases, with 17 bases between them. The CDR3 is 14 residues long. Germline CDR1 is LNHDA and CDR2 is SQIVND (reference sequence).

The J gene is TRBJ1-2, the V gene TRBV13, with D uncertain. V lost 5 bases, J lost 8 bases, and 6 bases lay in between. The CDR3 spans 10 residues. From germline, CDR1 is PRHDT and CDR2 FYEKMQ (reference sequence). The DNA for the CDR3 is TGTGCCAGCAGCCTGGGCGGCTACACCTTC. It yields the protein CASSLGGYTF.

This chain uses TRBV3-1 (or the pseudogene TRBV3-2) with TRBJ1-1; 8 nucleotides line up with TRBD1. V trimming: 4 bases; J trimming: 1 base; junction bases outside the gene matches: 8. The germline CDR1 and CDR2 sequences are LGHDT and YNNKEL (reference sequence). The CDR3 extends over 16 amino acids. Here the CDR3 reads CASSPRGGTGNTEAFF. DNA of the CDR3: TGTGCCAGCAGCCCGAGGGGGGGGACAGGGAACACTGAAGCTTTCTTT.

V gene TRBV28 combines with J gene TRBJ1-4; perhaps TRBD1 as D (6 bases). The CDR3 extends over 15 amino acids. CDR1 is MDHEN and CDR2 is SYDVKM in the germline V gene. Trimming took 4 bases from V and 4 from J, leaving 13 bases between them. CDR3 residues: CASSSRQVVNEKLFF. The CDR3 nucleotides read TGTGCCAGCAGTTCACGACAGGTTGTTAATGAAAAACTGTTTTTT. The entire variable domain, with the rest obtained from reference TRBV28 and TRBJ1-4, is as follows: DVKVTQSSRYLVKRTGEKVFLECVQDMDHENMFWYRQDPGLGLRLIYFSYDVKMKEKGDIPEGYSVSREKKERFSLILESASTNQTSMYLCASSSRQVVNEKLFFGSGTQLSVL.

V is TRBV18 and J is TRBJ1-1; D gene uncertain. Germline CDR1 and CDR2: KGHSH and LQKENI. CDR3 length: 12 amino acids. Trimming removed 5 bases from V and 4 bases from J, with 8 bases in between. The CDR3 sequence: CASSDMTTEAFF. For the CDR3, the DNA is TGTGCCAGCTCAGACATGACCACTGAAGCTTTCTTT.

This CDR3 is CASSQGTGGETQYF. In nucleotides, the CDR3 is TGTGCCAGCAGTCAGGGGACGGGAGGAGAGACCCAGTACTTC. The chain uses TRBV7-2 and TRBJ2-5, with D perhaps TRBD2 (7 bases). Germline V gene lookup returns CDR1 SGHTA and CDR2 FQGNSA. Trimming left V 6 bases short and J 4 bases short, with 15 bases between. The length of the CDR3 is 14 residues.

The chain has TRBV2 and TRBJ1-1; no reliable D call. V was clipped by 7 bases and J by 4 bases, with 13 bases between them. Germline CDR1 and CDR2: SNHLY and FYNNEI. The CDR3 sequence is 13 residues long. CDR3 protein: CASNGGLSTEAFF. CDR3 bases: TGTGCCAGCAATGGAGGGTTGAGCACTGAAGCTTTCTTT. Drawing the rest from reference TRBV2 and TRBJ1-1, the complete variable domain is EPEVTQTPSHQVTQMGQEVILRCVPISNHLYFYWYRQILGQKVEFLVSFYNNEISEKSEIFDDQFSVERPDGSNFTLKIRSTKLEDSAMYFCASNGGLSTEAFFGQGTRLTVV.

J is TRBJ2-1 and V is TRBV10-3, with 10 bases identical to TRBD1. Trimming removed 6 bases from V and 0 bases from J; junction bases left unmatched: 5. Germline lookup yields CDR1 ENHRY and CDR2 SYGVKD. The CDR3 is 16 residues long. The CDR3 sequence is CAISRQGALSYNEQFF. The CDR3 DNA follows: TGTGCCATCAGCAGACAGGGGGCCCTCTCCTACAATGAGCAGTTCTTC.

The rearrangement joins TRBV6-4 to TRBJ1-2, with 8 bases matching TRBD1. With V trimmed by 1 base and J by 8 bases, 3 bases remained unmatched. Germline loops: CDR1 MRHNA, CDR2 SNTAGT. CDR3 size: 13 residues. CDR3 sequence: CASSDLTGVGYTF. The CDR3 nucleotides are TGTGCCAGCAGTGACTTGACAGGGGTCGGCTACACCTTC.

The J gene is TRBJ2-5, the V gene TRBV11-2; TRBD1 matches 10 bases. CDR3 length: 14 amino acids. In germline, CDR1 is SGHAT, CDR2 FQNNGV. The V gene end was trimmed by 5 bases and the J gene end by 10 bases; junction bases not matched to a gene: 10. CDR3 in amino acids: CASSRGQGIGDQYF. DNA for the CDR3: TGTGCCAGCAGCCGGGGACAGGGGATAGGGGACCAGTACTTC. Full variable domain (rest looked up from reference TRBV11-2 and TRBJ2-5): EAGVAQSPRYKIIEKRQSVAFWCNPISGHATLYWYQQILGQGPKLLIQFQNNGVVDDSQLPKDRFSAERLKGVDSTLKIQPAKLEDSAVYLCASSRGQGIGDQYFGPGTRLLVL.

CDR3 sequence: CASSDTRLTGELFF. CDR3 bases: TGTGCCAGTAGCGATACCAGACTCACCGGGGAGCTGTTTTTT. The rearrangement joins TRBV19 to TRBJ2-2; D gene unclear. There are 14 residues in the CDR3. V was clipped by 6 bases and J by 4 bases, with 12 bases between them. CDR1 and CDR2 from the germline V gene are LNHDA and SQIVND (reference sequence).

This chain connects TRBV5-1 to TRBJ2-5, with D unclear. V was cut by 0 bases and J by 3 bases, with 3 bases left in between. Germline V gene data show CDR1 as SGHRS and CDR2 as YFSETQ. The CDR3 is 12 residues long. CDR3 sequence (DNA): TGCGCCAGCAGCTTGGAAGAAGAGACCCAGTACTTC. Residues: CASSLEEETQYF.

The chain employs TRBV5-1 and TRBJ2-2; perhaps TRBD1 as D (6 bases). Trimming removed 4 bases at V and 2 bases at J, with 12 bases between. CDR3 size: 15 residues. Germline loops: CDR1 SGHRS, CDR2 YFSETQ. The CDR3 protein is CASSPTGANTGELFF. The CDR3 nucleotides read TGCGCCAGCAGCCCGACAGGAGCTAACACCGGGGAGCTGTTTTTT.

The chain carries TRBV6-5 and TRBJ2-7; D unclear. The length of the CDR3 is 13 residues. Trimming pared 7 bases from V and 2 bases from J, leaving 12 bases between. Germline V gene lookup returns CDR1 MNHEY and CDR2 SVGAGI. The CDR3 nucleotides read TGTGCCAGCACCTGGACGGCTACCTACGAGCAGTACTTC. Translated: CASTWTATYEQYF.

CDR3 sequence: CASSLAGGVGDSYEQYF. Written as DNA, the CDR3 is TGTGCCAGCAGCCTGGCGGGGGGGGTGGGAGACTCCTACGAGCAGTACTTC. J is TRBJ2-7 and V is TRBV27; 9 bases match TRBD2. Per germline, CDR1 MNHEY and CDR2 SMNVEV (reference sequence). This CDR3 has 17 amino acids. Trimming cost V 6 bases and J 0 bases; bases outside gene matches: 12.